Listed below are T cell receptor beta chains from one sample, sequenced in a study of shared clonotypes between healthy human individuals. Assay: immunoSEQ multiplex PCR; the TCRdb copy retains only in-frame clones and omits some. The sample consists of roughly 2.5 million clones, over 85% of them appearing once. Input material: naive CD4+ T cells sorted from blood. The receptors originated from a young man in good health. CDR3s include the opening cysteine and the closing phenylalanine or tryptophan. The D gene is left open where the match is weak. Some rows have no size entry. The others give once, few or many, or a class for an expanded clone.

J gene	D gene	V gene	clone size	CDR3 protein	CDR3 DNA
TRBJ2-3	TRBD2	TRBV5-4	-	CASRDGTSGRSDTQYF	TGTGCCAGCAGGGACGGGACTAGCGGGAGATCAGATACGCAGTATTTT
TRBJ2-5	TRBD2	TRBV5-1	-	CASSLASGGNQETQYF	TGCGCCAGCAGCTTGGCTAGCGGGGGGAACCAAGAGACCCAGTACTTC
TRBJ2-1	-	TRBV18	-	CASSPPYNRGHNEQFF	TGTGCCAGCTCACCACCGTACAACCGAGGACACAATGAGCAGTTCTTC
TRBJ1-6	-	TRBV7-9	-	CASSPGISPLHF	TGTGCCAGCAGCCCCGGGATTTCACCCCTCCACTTT
TRBJ1-2	-	TRBV7-9	-	CASSLLQDRNYGYTF	TGTGCCAGCAGCTTATTACAGGACCGTAACTATGGCTACACCTTC
TRBJ2-2	TRBD1	TRBV14	-	CASSQGWGQGNTGELFF	TGTGCCAGCAGCCAAGGCTGGGGACAGGGGAACACCGGGGAGCTGTTTTTT
TRBJ2-2	-	TRBV11-2	-	CASSITPAGELFF	TGTGCCAGCAGCATAACCCCCGCGGGGGAGCTGTTTTTT
TRBJ1-2	TRBD1	TRBV12-5	-	CASGLVLWGQGPTSHYGYTF	TGTGCTAGTGGTTTGGTACTGTGGGGACAGGGCCCGACGTCCCACTATGGCTACACCTTC
TRBJ1-2	-	TRBV6-4	-	CASRDDRSLHGYTF	TGTGCCAGCAGAGATGACAGATCCCTACATGGCTACACCTTC
TRBJ2-4	TRBD1	TRBV11-2	-	CASSSQGAPGFQYF	TGTGCCAGCAGCTCCCAGGGGGCCCCTGGGTTTCAGTACTTC
TRBJ2-7	TRBD2	TRBV19	-	CASSRTLAGDGYEQYF	TGTGCCAGTAGTAGAACACTAGCGGGAGACGGCTACGAGCAGTACTTC
TRBJ2-3	TRBD2	TRBV11-2	once	CASSPEGLASFTDTQYF	TGTGCCAGCAGCCCTGAGGGACTAGCGAGTTTCACAGATACGCAGTATTTT
TRBJ2-2	TRBD1	TRBV19	-	CATLRTGLNTGELFF	TGTGCAACCCTTAGGACAGGTTTGAACACCGGGGAGCTGTTTTTT
TRBJ2-7	-	TRBV20-1	-	CSTRQDYEQYF	TGCAGTACCAGACAGGACTACGAGCAGTACTTC
TRBJ2-7	TRBD1	TRBV15	once	CATSEKGDSPYEQYF	TGTGCCACCAGCGAGAAAGGGGACAGCCCCTACGAGCAGTACTTC
TRBJ2-7	TRBD1	TRBV5-1	once	CASSFGTGFYEQYF	TGCGCCAGCAGCTTTGGGACAGGGTTCTACGAGCAGTACTTC
TRBJ1-6	-	TRBV29-1	-	CSVEETPQLPLHF	TGCAGCGTTGAAGAGACGCCCCAATTACCCCTCCACTTT
TRBJ2-7	-	TRBV7-2	-	CASSTLSYEQYF	TGTGCCAGCAGCACCCTCTCCTACGAGCAGTACTTC
TRBJ1-2	TRBD1	TRBV7-2	-	CASSNQQGRYGYTF	TGTGCCAGCAGCAACCAACAGGGGAGGTATGGCTACACCTTC
TRBJ2-7	TRBD1	TRBV7-2	-	CASRTGQVSYEQYF	TGTGCCAGCAGGACAGGACAGGTTTCCTACGAGCAGTACTTC
TRBJ2-5	TRBD2	TRBV6-1	-	CASSGRLAGETQYF	TGTGCCAGCAGTGGCCGACTAGCGGGAGAGACCCAGTACTTC
TRBJ1-1	-	TRBV27	-	CASSLKGGRGEAFF	TGTGCCAGCAGTTTAAAGGGGGGCCGGGGTGAAGCTTTCTTT
TRBJ1-2	-	TRBV30	-	CAWSEGEGYTF	TGTGCCTGGAGTGAAGGGGAAGGCTACACCTTC
TRBJ2-1	TRBD2	TRBV5-1	-	CASSLETSGKAGDEQFF	TGCGCCAGCAGCTTGGAGACTAGCGGGAAGGCAGGGGATGAGCAGTTCTTC
TRBJ2-7	-	TRBV6-1	once	CASSEALRGVGQYF	TGTGCCAGCAGTGAAGCGCTCAGAGGGGTAGGGCAGTACTTC
TRBJ1-2	-	TRBV30	-	CAFKDRTRGGYTF	TGTGCCTTCAAAGACAGGACTAGGGGGGGCTACACCTTC
TRBJ1-2	-	TRBV7-9	-	CASSLATDQVNSAF	TGTGCCAGCAGCTTAGCGACCGACCAGGTTAACTCCGCCTTC
TRBJ1-6	-	TRBV10-3	-	CAISEGPSNSPLHF	TGTGCCATCAGTGAGGGCCCGTCTAATTCACCCCTCCACTTT
TRBJ1-4	-	TRBV5-1	-	CASSFIGYSNEKLFF	TGCGCCAGCAGCTTTATAGGTTACTCTAATGAAAAACTGTTTTTT
TRBJ1-1	TRBD1	TRBV5-1	once	CASSPGQGNMNTEAFF	TGCGCCAGCAGCCCGGGACAGGGAAACATGAACACTGAAGCTTTCTTT
TRBJ2-6	-	TRBV5-1	-	CASSQKVSGANVLTF	TGCGCCAGCAGCCAGAAGGTCTCTGGGGCCAACGTCCTGACTTTC